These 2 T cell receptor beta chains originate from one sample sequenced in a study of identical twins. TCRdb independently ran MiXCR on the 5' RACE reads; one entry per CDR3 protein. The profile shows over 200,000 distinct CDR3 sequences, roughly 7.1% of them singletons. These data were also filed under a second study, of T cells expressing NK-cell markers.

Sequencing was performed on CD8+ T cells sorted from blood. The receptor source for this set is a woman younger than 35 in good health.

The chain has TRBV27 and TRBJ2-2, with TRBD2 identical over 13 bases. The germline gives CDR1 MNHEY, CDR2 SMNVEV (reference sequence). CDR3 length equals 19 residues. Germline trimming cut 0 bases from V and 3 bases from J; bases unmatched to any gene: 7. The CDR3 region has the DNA TGTGCCAGCAGTTTATCACTAGCGGGAGGGCCGAAGTACACCGGGGAGCTGTTTTTT. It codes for CASSLSLAGGPKYTGELFF.

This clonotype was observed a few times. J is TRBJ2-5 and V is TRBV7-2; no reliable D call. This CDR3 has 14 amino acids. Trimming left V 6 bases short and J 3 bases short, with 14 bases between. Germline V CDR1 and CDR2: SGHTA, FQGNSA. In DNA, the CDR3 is TGTGCCAGCAGGCCGTCCGGGCGCGAAGAGACCCAGTACTTC. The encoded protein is CASRPSGREETQYF.